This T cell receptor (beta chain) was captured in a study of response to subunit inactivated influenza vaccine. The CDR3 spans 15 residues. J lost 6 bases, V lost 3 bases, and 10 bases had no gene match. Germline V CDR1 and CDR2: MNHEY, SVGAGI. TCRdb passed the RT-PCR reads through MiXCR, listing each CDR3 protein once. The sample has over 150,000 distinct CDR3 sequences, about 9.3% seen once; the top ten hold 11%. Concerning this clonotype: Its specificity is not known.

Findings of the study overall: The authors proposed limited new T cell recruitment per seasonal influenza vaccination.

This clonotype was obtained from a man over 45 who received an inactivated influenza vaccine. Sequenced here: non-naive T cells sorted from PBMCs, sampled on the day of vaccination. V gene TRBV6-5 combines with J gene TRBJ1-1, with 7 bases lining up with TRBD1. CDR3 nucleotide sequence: TGTGCCAGCAGTTATCTTACACAGGGGAGGCCTGAAGCTTTCTTT. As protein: CASSYLTQGRPEAFF.